This entry concerns a single TCR beta chain. The V and J ends lost 1 base and 4 bases respectively, with 8 bases between them. The germline CDR1 and CDR2 sequences are SEHNR and FQNEAQ (reference sequence). The CDR3 consists of 14 residues. These data are taken from a study of T cell repertoires in aging, cancer and after chemotherapy. A mixed TRB-A/B primer pool amplified rearranged TRB by multiplex touch-down PCR. Using its own MiXCR run on the multiplex PCR reads, TCRdb lists one record per CDR3 protein. This sample has roughly 9,000 distinct CDR3 sequences; 33% occur once, and the top ten carry about an eighth. The template was genomic DNA from peripheral blood, not RNA.

The genes are TRBV7-9 and TRBJ1-3, with D hard to call. The clonotype was recovered from a human donor in good health. The donor label of this sample is uncertain. Sequenced input: blood. The CDR3 region is CASSLGTKGNTIYF. CDR3 nucleotides: TGTGCCAGCAGCTTAGGAACAAAAGGAAACACCATATATTTT.